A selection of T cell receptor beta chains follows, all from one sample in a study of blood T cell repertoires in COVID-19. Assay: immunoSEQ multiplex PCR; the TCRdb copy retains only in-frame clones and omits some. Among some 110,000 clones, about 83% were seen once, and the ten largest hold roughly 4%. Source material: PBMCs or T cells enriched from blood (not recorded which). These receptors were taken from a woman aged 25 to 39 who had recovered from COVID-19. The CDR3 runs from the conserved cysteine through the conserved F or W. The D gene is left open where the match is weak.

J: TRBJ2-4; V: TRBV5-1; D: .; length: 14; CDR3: CASRLTGFGDIQYF; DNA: TGCGCCAGCAGATTGACAGGATTTGGGGACATTCAGTACTTC
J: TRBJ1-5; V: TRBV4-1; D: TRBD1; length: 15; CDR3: CASSHLGQGDQPQHF; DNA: TGCGCCAGCAGCCACTTAGGACAGGGTGATCAGCCCCAGCATTTT
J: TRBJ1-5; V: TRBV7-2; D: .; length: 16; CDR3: CASSPTTAFSNQPQHF; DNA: TGTGCCAGCAGCCCTACGACAGCCTTTAGCAATCAGCCCCAGCATTTT
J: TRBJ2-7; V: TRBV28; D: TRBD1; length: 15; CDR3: CASRPAGTGAYEQYF; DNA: TGTGCCAGCAGGCCAGCCGGGACAGGGGCCTACGAGCAGTACTTC
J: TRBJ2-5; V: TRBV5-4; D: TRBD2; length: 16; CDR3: CASRSQREGLQETQYF; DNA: TGTGCCAGCAGATCCCAGCGGGAGGGCCTCCAAGAGACCCAGTACTTC
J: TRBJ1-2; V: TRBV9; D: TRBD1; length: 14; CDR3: CASSEQGGFYGYTF; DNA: TGTGCCAGCAGCGAACAGGGGGGGTTCTATGGCTACACCTTC
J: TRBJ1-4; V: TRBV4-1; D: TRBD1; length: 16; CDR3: CASSEGPGTGGEKLFF; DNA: TGCGCCAGCAGCGAAGGGCCCGGGACAGGGGGTGAAAAACTGTTTTTT
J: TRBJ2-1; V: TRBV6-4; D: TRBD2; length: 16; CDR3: CASSEGTLAGGDEQFF; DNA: TGTGCCAGCAGTGAAGGGACCCTAGCGGGGGGGGATGAGCAGTTCTTC
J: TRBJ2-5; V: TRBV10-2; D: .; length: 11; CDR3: CASRQSETQYF; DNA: TGCGCCAGCAGACAATCCGAGACCCAGTACTTC
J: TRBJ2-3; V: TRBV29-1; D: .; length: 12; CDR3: CSVEASTDTQYF; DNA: TGCAGCGTTGAAGCTTCCACAGATACGCAGTATTTT
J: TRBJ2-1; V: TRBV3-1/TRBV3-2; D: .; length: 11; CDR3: CASSPGDEQFF; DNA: TGTGCCAGCAGCCCCGGGGATGAGCAGTTCTTC